This T cell receptor (beta chain) was sequenced in a study of T cells in Graves' hyperthyroidism and ophthalmopathy. This sample holds PBMCs from 8.5 to 10 ml fresh peripheral blood. Germline V gene sequence: CDR1 MDHEN, CDR2 SYDVKM. V lost 8 bases and J lost 2, with 31 bases in between. The CDR3 has 19 residues. This clonotype was counted many times. Its antigen is still unknown. The CDR3 regions of TCR beta were amplified from RNA transcripts. First-round RT-PCR of the TCR CDR3 relied on the HTBI primer set. One entry per CDR3 protein results from TCRdb running MiXCR on the multiplex PCR reads. The sample holds fewer than 650,000 distinct CDR3 sequences; 12% to 15% are singletons and the top ten take less than 9%. General study findings and limits: A model of 13 V-J features distinguished ophthalmopathy from stable hyperthyroidism.

The source of this sequence is a woman aged 18-29 years with Graves' ophthalmopathy. The sequencing sample was made of blood. The gene calls are TRBV28 and TRBJ2-7; TRBD1 might be the D (5 bases). The CDR3 spells CASAVIPPDNAPLAYEQYF. The CDR3, as DNA: TGTGCCAGCGCGGTTATCCCACCGGACAATGCACCCCTCGCCTACGAGCAGTACTTC.